A single sample gave rise to the 18 T cell receptor beta chains below, sequenced in a study of somatic mutations in cytotoxic T cells in rheumatoid arthritis. Method: immunoSEQ multiplex PCR; TCRdb's copy keeps in-frame clones and lacks some. This sample has around 15,000 clones, with approximately 77% found just once. Material for sequencing was CD8+ T cells sorted from blood. These receptors originate from an adult with rheumatoid arthritis.

This clone counts as medium-sized (0.01 to 0.1%). This chain joins TRBV25-1 and TRBJ2-5; no clear D. CDR3 length equals 16 residues. V was cut by 8 bases and J by 5 bases, with 24 bases left in between. The germline gives CDR1 MGHDK, CDR2 SYGVNS. The CDR3 sequence is CASDLKITGRYETQYF. CDR3 nucleotide sequence: TGTGCCAGCGATCTAAAAATAACTGGAAGGTACGAGACCCAGTACTTC.

This clone appeared a few times. The chain employs TRBV19 and TRBJ2-1; D gene ambiguous. Germline CDR1 LNHDA, CDR2 SQIVND (reference sequence). Trimming left V 3 bases short and J 7 bases short, with 10 bases between. This CDR3 contains 13 residues. The CDR3 reads CASSISGRNEQFF. The CDR3 DNA reads TGTGCCAGTAGTATTTCCGGCAGGAATGAGCAGTTCTTC.

V and J are TRBV7-9 and TRBJ1-4; 9 bases match TRBD1. The CDR3 spans 16 residues. The V segment lost 4 bases and the J segment 7 bases; nucleotides outside the gene matches: 10. Per germline, CDR1 SEHNR and CDR2 FQNEAQ (reference sequence). CDR3 loop: CASSSPTGGAVEKLFF. CDR3 sequence (DNA): TGTGCCAGCAGCTCTCCTACAGGGGGCGCGGTTGAAAAACTGTTTTTT.

This clone appeared once. The V gene is TRBV7-2, the J gene TRBJ2-7, with D hard to call. Trimming left V 5 bases short and J 3 bases short, with 20 bases between. The CDR3 is 16 amino acids. The germline gives CDR1 SGHTA, CDR2 FQGNSA. This CDR3 reads CASSNSHTISYYEQYF. CDR3 in DNA: TGTGCCAGCAGCAACAGCCATACGATAAGCTACTACGAGCAGTACTTC.

This clone was seen a few times. The V and J genes are TRBV28 and TRBJ1-5, with D perhaps matching TRBD1 (5 bases). CDR1 and CDR2 from the germline V gene are MDHEN and SYDVKM. The V and J ends lost 9 bases and 0 bases respectively, with 9 bases between them. The CDR3 sequence is 13 residues long. CDR3 sequence: CASRDYSNQPQHF. The CDR3 DNA is TGTGCCAGTAGGGACTATAGCAATCAGCCCCAGCATTTT.

J is TRBJ1-2 and V is TRBV7-9; D is unresolved. There are 14 residues in the CDR3. V dropped 2 bases and J dropped 4 bases, with 11 bases sitting between them. The germline V gene has CDR1 SEHNR and CDR2 FQNEAQ (reference sequence). The CDR3: CASSLMVSLYGYTF. CDR3 nucleotide sequence: TGTGCCAGCAGCTTAATGGTCAGTCTCTATGGCTACACCTTC.

This clone was seen a few times. The rearrangement uses TRBV7-3 and TRBJ1-1; TRBD1 might be the D (5 bases). CDR3 length equals 16 residues. V was pared by 4 bases and J by 3 bases, with 18 bases between. Germline CDR1 and CDR2: SGHTA and FQGTGA. This chain's CDR3 is CASSWGLGGGDTEAFF. The CDR3 DNA is TGTGCCAGCAGCTGGGGCCTGGGGGGAGGGGACACTGAAGCTTTCTTT.

This clone occurred once. This chain links TRBV5-4 with TRBJ1-1; tentative D call: TRBD1 (5 bases). CDR3 length: 16 residues. The germline gives CDR1 SGHNT, CDR2 YYREEE (reference sequence). V lost 3 bases and J lost 6, with 21 bases in between. CDR3 sequence (DNA): TGTGCCAGCAGCTCTCCGATCAGGGTCATGGTGTCTGAAGCTTTCTTT. Translating gives CASSSPIRVMVSEAFF.

The chain carries TRBV7-9 and TRBJ2-7; D ambiguous. The germline V gene encodes CDR1 SEHNR and CDR2 FQNEAQ (reference sequence). Trimming took off 3 bases at V and 1 base at J, with 4 bases between the two ends. There are 12 residues in the CDR3. CDR3 loop: CASSFGSYEQYF. Here the CDR3 DNA reads TGTGCCAGCAGCTTTGGGTCCTACGAGCAGTACTTC.

V is TRBV6-1 and J is TRBJ2-7; TRBD2 is a possible D gene (6 bases). Per the germline V gene, CDR1 is MNHNS and CDR2 is SASEGT. CDR3 length equals 15 residues. V dropped 2 bases and J dropped 4 bases, with 15 bases sitting between them. The CDR3, as DNA: TGTGCCAGCAGTGAACCCCGTGGGGGGTGGTACGAGCAGTACTTC. Translation: CASSEPRGGWYEQYF.

The chain uses TRBV7-8 and TRBJ1-3, with D hard to call. The CDR3 spans 16 residues. V was cut by 4 bases and J by 0 bases, with 13 bases left in between. Germline values: CDR1 SGHVS, CDR2 FQNEAQ. The chain's CDR3 is CASSSHSLVSGNTIYF. The CDR3 DNA reads as TGTGCCAGCAGCTCGCATTCACTCGTCTCTGGAAACACCATATATTTT.

This sequence joins TRBV5-4 and TRBJ1-2; D unresolved. The V and J ends lost 2 bases and 5 bases respectively, with 7 bases between them. Germline V gene sequence: CDR1 SGHNT, CDR2 YYREEE (reference sequence). The CDR3 length is 12 residues. In nucleotides, the CDR3 is TGTGCCAGCAGCTTTTCGGGGTATGGCTACACCTTC. This translates into CASSFSGYGYTF.

By share, this clone counts as medium-sized. The chain is built from TRBV4-1 and TRBJ1-6, with D unclear. Germline V gene data show CDR1 as MGHRA and CDR2 as YSYEKL. The CDR3 consists of 15 residues. Trimming pared 1 base from V and 8 bases from J, leaving 12 bases between. CDR3 region: CASSQGPMGDSPLHF. CDR3 nucleotides: TGCGCCAGCAGCCAAGGACCCATGGGCGATTCACCCCTCCACTTT.

The chain is built from TRBV5-1 and TRBJ2-2, with TRBD2 identical over 8 bases. The germline V gene encodes CDR1 SGHRS and CDR2 YFSETQ. The ends lost 2 bases at V and 8 bases at J; junction bases unmatched: 14. CDR3 size: 17 residues. The CDR3 is CASSFGAGGPPGGELFF. DNA of the CDR3: TGCGCCAGCAGCTTTGGGGCGGGGGGTCCTCCGGGAGGGGAGCTGTTTTTT.

The chain joins TRBV5-1 to TRBJ1-1; D is undetermined. The CDR3 runs 13 residues. The germline gives CDR1 SGHRS, CDR2 YFSETQ. Trimming stripped 5 bases from V and 3 bases from J, with 11 bases between. The CDR3 DNA sequence: TGCGCCAGCAGAACCAGAAGGGACACTGAAGCTTTCTTT. Translation gives CASRTRRDTEAFF. Using reference TRBV5-1 and TRBJ1-1 for the parts outside the CDR3, the full variable domain is KAGVTQTPRYLIKTRGQQVTLSCSPISGHRSVSWYQQTPGQGLQFLFEYFSETQRNKGNFPGRFSGRQFSNSRSEMNVSTLELGDSALYLCASRTRRDTEAFFGQGTRLTVV.

The rearrangement links TRBV6-5 to TRBJ1-1; D unresolved. The germline gives CDR1 MNHEY, CDR2 SVGAGI. The CDR3 loop spans 13 amino acids. V gave up 5 bases and J gave up 1 base, with 8 bases separating them. In DNA, the CDR3 is TGTGCCAGCAGTCTCAGAGAGAACACTGAAGCTTTCTTT. Translated: CASSLRENTEAFF.

This chain joins TRBV4-3 and TRBJ2-3; TRBD2 matches 11 bases. The CDR3 length is 18 residues. Per the germline V gene, CDR1 is LGHNA and CDR2 is YSLEER. The ends lost 1 base at V and 2 bases at J; junction bases unmatched: 8. The CDR3 DNA follows: TGCGCCAGCAGCCAAGGATCAGGGACTAGCGGAAACACAGATACGCAGTATTTT. Translating it yields CASSQGSGTSGNTDTQYF.

This clone is classed as medium-sized. V and J are TRBV2 and TRBJ2-5, with unresolved D. V was trimmed by 3 bases and J by 2 bases, leaving 7 bases between them. Germline V gene data show CDR1 as SNHLY and CDR2 as FYNNEI. The CDR3 is 13 residues long. The DNA of the CDR3 is TGTGCCAGCAGTGATGGTACACAAGAGACCCAGTACTTC. It codes for CASSDGTQETQYF.